Following are 18 T cell receptor beta chains from one sample sequenced in a study of shared clonotypes between healthy human individuals. Method: immunoSEQ multiplex PCR; TCRdb's copy keeps in-frame clones and lacks some. Among hundreds of thousands of clones, about 90% were seen once, and the ten largest hold roughly 22%. Naive-designated CD8 cells lacked CD45RO, were positively enriched for CCR7, and omitted terminally differentiated effector memory CD45RA+ cells. Sequenced: naive CD8+ T cells sorted from blood. The receptors shown here come from a man aged 30 to 39 in good health.

This clone was recorded once. The chain employs TRBV7-9 and TRBJ2-1; no clear D gene. Trimming left V 7 bases short and J 1 base short, with 8 bases between. CDR1 and CDR2 (germline): SEHNR, FQNEAQ (reference sequence). This CDR3 is built from 13 residues. The CDR3 coding sequence is TGTGCCAGCATTCGCGAATCCTACAATGAGCAGTTCTTC. It encodes CASIRESYNEQFF.

This clone showed up just once. V is TRBV6-6 and J is TRBJ2-2, with 7 bases aligning to TRBD2. The CDR3 consists of 13 residues. Germline CDR1 and CDR2: MNHNY and SVGAGI (reference sequence). V shed 8 bases, J shed 6 bases, and the junction held 6 bases outside the gene matches. The CDR3 sequence is CASSGGSAGELFF. CDR3 in DNA: TGTGCCAGCTCCGGCGGGAGCGCCGGGGAGCTGTTTTTT.

The V and J genes are TRBV7-9 and TRBJ2-5, with 14 positions matching TRBD2. The CDR3 spans 18 residues. Germline V CDR1 and CDR2: SEHNR, FQNEAQ (reference sequence). V shed 1 base, J shed 0 bases, and the junction held 4 bases outside the gene matches. For the CDR3, the DNA is TGTGCCAGCAGCTTAGGACTAGCGGGAGGGCAGTACCAAGAGACCCAGTACTTC. It yields the protein CASSLGLAGGQYQETQYF.

The chain couples TRBV15 to TRBJ2-7, with TRBD1 identical over 8 bases. Germline lookup yields CDR1 LNHNV and CDR2 YYDKDF (reference sequence). V lost 1 base and J lost 5; bases outside the gene matches: 13. The CDR3 has 17 residues. Here the CDR3 reads CATSRVSTGAPPDEQYF. CDR3 nucleotide sequence: TGTGCCACCAGCAGAGTCTCGACAGGGGCCCCACCAGACGAGCAGTACTTC.

The chain joins TRBV18 to TRBJ2-1; 8 nucleotides line up with TRBD2. V shed 0 bases and J 8 bases; nucleotides not matched to a gene: 15. CDR1 is KGHSH, CDR2 LQKENI, per germline. The CDR3 has 18 residues. CDR3: CASSPPFTRAGGRDEQFF. The CDR3 DNA reads TGTGCCAGCTCACCACCGTTTACCCGGGCGGGAGGTAGGGATGAGCAGTTCTTC.

The V call is TRBV5-4, the J call TRBJ2-7; no firm D call. The CDR3 covers 14 residues. V lost 0 bases and J 0 bases, leaving 7 bases between the germline ends. CDR1 is SGHNT and CDR2 is YYREEE in the germline V gene (reference sequence). This CDR3 reads CASSLVRTSYEQYF. CDR3 nucleotides: TGTGCCAGCAGCTTGGTACGCACCTCCTACGAGCAGTACTTC.

The sample holds one count of this clone. This chain uses TRBV5-1 with TRBJ1-2, with TRBD1 as a possible D gene (5 bases). Trimming cost V 0 bases and J 4 bases, with 10 bases left between them. Germline V lookup: CDR1 SGHRS, CDR2 YFSETQ. The CDR3 sequence is 14 residues long. The CDR3 reads CASSLVPGTYGYTF. The CDR3 bases are TGCGCCAGCAGCTTGGTGCCAGGGACCTATGGCTACACCTTC.

The chain employs TRBV27 and TRBJ2-5; no clear D. The germline gives CDR1 MNHEY, CDR2 SMNVEV (reference sequence). The CDR3 spans 13 residues. The germline V and J ends were trimmed by 2 bases and 4 bases, with 8 bases remaining between them. CDR3 sequence: CASSLTDGETQYF. The CDR3 DNA is TGTGCCAGCAGTTTAACGGATGGAGAGACCCAGTACTTC.

This clone was observed once. V and J are TRBV19 and TRBJ2-7; unclear D gene. The CDR3 is 13 amino acids. Germline V gives CDR1 LNHDA, CDR2 SQIVND (reference sequence). V gave up 5 bases and J gave up 3 bases, with 11 bases separating them. For the CDR3, the DNA is TGTGCCAGTAGTCAGGCAGAGGACTACGAGCAGTACTTC. This translates into CASSQAEDYEQYF.

This chain links TRBV7-2 with TRBJ2-7; tentatively, D is TRBD1 (7 bases). CDR1 is SGHTA and CDR2 is FQGNSA in the germline V gene. This CDR3 region has 16 residues. With 5 bases removed from V and 2 bases from J, the gap between germline ends came to 19 bases. The CDR3: CASSPPGGTEPYEQYF. The CDR3 DNA follows: TGTGCCAGCAGCCCCCCAGGGGGGACAGAGCCCTACGAGCAGTACTTC.

The gene calls are TRBV29-1 and TRBJ2-3; D perhaps matches TRBD2 (5 bases). Germline lookup yields CDR1 SQVTM and CDR2 ANQGSEA. V gave up 3 bases and J gave up 9 bases, with 25 bases separating them. CDR3 length: 16 residues. Here the CDR3 DNA reads TGCAGCGTTGAGCCCCGCATGTCTATACTAGTCGAGACGCAGTATTTT. Translating gives CSVEPRMSILVETQYF.

This chain uses TRBV7-9 with TRBJ2-3; the D gene is possibly TRBD2 (6 bases). The CDR3 loop spans 18 amino acids. In germline, CDR1 is SEHNR, CDR2 FQNEAQ (reference sequence). Deletions cut 1 base from V and 2 bases from J, with 19 bases between. The CDR3 bases are TGTGCCAGCAGCTTAGTTTCCGGCGGGAAGAGGTACACAGATACGCAGTATTTT. Translated, it gives CASSLVSGGKRYTDTQYF.

This chain joins TRBV7-6 and TRBJ2-1, with a possible D match to TRBD2 (7 bases). This CDR3 is 17 amino acids long. V was cut by 0 bases and J by 4 bases, with 16 bases left in between. Germline V gene data show CDR1 as SGHVS and CDR2 as FNYEAQ. This CDR3 is CASSLASHEGGYNEQFF. The CDR3 bases are TGTGCCAGCAGCTTAGCGTCCCACGAGGGGGGGTACAATGAGCAGTTCTTC.

DNA for the CDR3: TGTGCCAGCAGCTTAGTTGGGGGCTCGGCTGAAGCTTTCTTT. It encodes CASSLVGGSAEAFF. The chain links TRBV13 to TRBJ1-1; D is perhaps TRBD1 (6 bases). CDR1 PRHDT and CDR2 FYEKMQ come from the germline V gene (reference sequence). The V and J ends lost 1 base and 6 bases respectively, with 12 bases between them. The CDR3 consists of 14 residues.

The chain carries TRBV14 and TRBJ1-4, with D perhaps TRBD1 (6 bases). The CDR3 totals 13 residues. The V gene lost 3 bases and the J gene lost 8 bases, with 10 bases spanning the gap. Germline V gene data show CDR1 as SGHDN and CDR2 as FVKESK. The CDR3 DNA sequence: TGTGCCAGCAGCCAGGGGGCGGGAGAAAAACTGTTTTTT. Protein product: CASSQGAGEKLFF.

This clone is a singleton in its sample. The J gene is TRBJ1-5, the V gene TRBV28; no clear D. Trimming cost V 6 bases and J 2 bases, with 11 bases left between them. There are 14 residues in the CDR3. CDR1 MDHEN and CDR2 SYDVKM come from the germline V gene. CDR3 DNA: TGTGCCAGCAGCGAAGAAAGGGGCAATCAGCCCCAGCATTTT. It translates to CASSEERGNQPQHF.

The chain couples TRBV27 to TRBJ1-1; 7 nucleotides align to TRBD1. This CDR3 comprises 15 residues. J lost 4 bases, V lost 4 bases, and 9 bases had no gene match. Looked up from germline, CDR1 is MNHEY and CDR2 is SMNVEV (reference sequence). The CDR3 here is CASSSRQGWVTEAFF. Here the CDR3 DNA reads TGTGCCAGCAGTTCCCGACAGGGTTGGGTCACTGAAGCTTTCTTT.

The V gene is TRBV11-2, the J gene TRBJ2-7; the D gene could be TRBD1 or TRBD2 (5 bases each). Trimming removed 3 bases from V and 2 bases from J, with 17 bases in between. The CDR3 runs 16 residues. Germline V gene data show CDR1 as SGHAT and CDR2 as FQNNGV. The DNA for the CDR3 is TGTGCCAGCAGCTTTCCCTCCGGCCGAGGGGCCTACGAGCAGTACTTC. Protein sequence: CASSFPSGRGAYEQYF.